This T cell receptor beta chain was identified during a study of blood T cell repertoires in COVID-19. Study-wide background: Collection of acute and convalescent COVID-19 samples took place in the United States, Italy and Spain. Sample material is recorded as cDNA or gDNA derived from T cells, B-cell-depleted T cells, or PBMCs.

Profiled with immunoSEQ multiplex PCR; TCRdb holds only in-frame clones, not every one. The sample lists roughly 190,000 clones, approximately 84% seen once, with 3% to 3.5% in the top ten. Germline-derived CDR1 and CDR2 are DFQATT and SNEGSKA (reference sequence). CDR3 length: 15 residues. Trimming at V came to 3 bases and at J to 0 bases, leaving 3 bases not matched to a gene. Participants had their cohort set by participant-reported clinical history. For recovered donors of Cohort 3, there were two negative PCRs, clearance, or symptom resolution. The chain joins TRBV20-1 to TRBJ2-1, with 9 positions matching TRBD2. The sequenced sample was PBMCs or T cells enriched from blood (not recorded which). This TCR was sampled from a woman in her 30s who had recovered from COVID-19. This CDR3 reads CSASGTSTSYNEQFF. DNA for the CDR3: TGCAGTGCTAGTGGGACTAGCACCTCCTACAATGAGCAGTTCTTC.